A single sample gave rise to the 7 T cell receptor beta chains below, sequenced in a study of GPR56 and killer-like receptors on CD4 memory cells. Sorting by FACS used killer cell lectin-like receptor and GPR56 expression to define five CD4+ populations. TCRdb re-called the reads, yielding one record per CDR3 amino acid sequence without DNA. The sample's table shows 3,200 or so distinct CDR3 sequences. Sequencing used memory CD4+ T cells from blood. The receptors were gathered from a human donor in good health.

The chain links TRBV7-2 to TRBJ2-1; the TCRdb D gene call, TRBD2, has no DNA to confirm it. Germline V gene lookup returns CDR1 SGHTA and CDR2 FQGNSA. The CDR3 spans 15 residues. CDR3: CASSFDGGARHEQFF. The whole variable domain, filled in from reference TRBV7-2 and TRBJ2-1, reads GAGVSQSPSNKVTEKGKDVELRCDPISGHTALYWYRQSLGQGLEFLIYFQGNSAPDKSGLPSDRFSAERTGGSVSTLTIQRTQQEDSAVYLCASSFDGGARHEQFFGPGTRLTVL.

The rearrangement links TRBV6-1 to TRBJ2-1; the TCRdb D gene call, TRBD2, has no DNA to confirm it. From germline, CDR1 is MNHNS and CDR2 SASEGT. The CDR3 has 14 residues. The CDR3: CASSRTSGGDEQFF.

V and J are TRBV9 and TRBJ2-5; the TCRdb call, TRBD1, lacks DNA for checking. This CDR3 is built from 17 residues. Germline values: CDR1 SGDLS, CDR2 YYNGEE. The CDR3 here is CASSPRGGPPHQETQYF.

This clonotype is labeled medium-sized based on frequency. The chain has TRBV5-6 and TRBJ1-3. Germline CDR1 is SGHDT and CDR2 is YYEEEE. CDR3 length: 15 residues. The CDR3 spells CASSLVVSSGNTIYF.

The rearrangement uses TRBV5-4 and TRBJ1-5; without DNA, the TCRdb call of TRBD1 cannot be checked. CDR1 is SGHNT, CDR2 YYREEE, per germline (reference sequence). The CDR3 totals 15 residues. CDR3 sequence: CASSFGGGDNQPQHF.

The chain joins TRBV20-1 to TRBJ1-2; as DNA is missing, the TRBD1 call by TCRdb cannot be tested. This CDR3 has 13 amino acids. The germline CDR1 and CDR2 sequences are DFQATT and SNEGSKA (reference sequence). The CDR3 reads CSATQGTNYGYTF.

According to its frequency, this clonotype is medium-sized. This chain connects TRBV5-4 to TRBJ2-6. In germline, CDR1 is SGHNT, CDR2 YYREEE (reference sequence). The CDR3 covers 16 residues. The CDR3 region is CASSLDRGYGANVLTF.